The 9 T cell receptor beta chains below come from one sample, sequenced in a study of beta chain features in type 1 diabetes. Expressed TCRB transcripts got sequenced, as all isolated RNA was reverse transcribed. Clones were read by immunoSEQ multiplex PCR, and TCRdb kept only the in-frame ones, dropping some. Among around 300,000 clones listed, 11% to 15% were seen once. Sequencing was done on a sample of central memory CD4+ T cells from blood. Receptors originate from a man in his thirties or forties in good health.

There are many counts of this clone. The chain carries TRBV10-3 and TRBJ1-1; TRBD1 matches 8 bases. Trimming cost V 4 bases and J 5 bases; bases outside gene matches: 9. CDR1 is ENHRY and CDR2 is SYGVKD in the germline V gene. The CDR3 length is 15 residues. This CDR3 is CAISGGGQGRTEAFF. DNA for the CDR3: TGTGCCATCAGTGGGGGTGGACAGGGAAGGACTGAAGCTTTCTTT.

The chain uses TRBV30 and TRBJ1-2; D is ambiguous. Germline V CDR1 and CDR2: GTSNPN, SVGIG (reference sequence). The CDR3 extends over 13 amino acids. Trimming took off 0 bases at V and 1 base at J, with 6 bases between the two ends. The CDR3 loop reads CAWSVLNNYGYTF. CDR3 nucleotides: TGTGCCTGGAGTGTACTGAATAACTATGGCTACACCTTC.

J is TRBJ1-4 and V is TRBV7-2; tentatively, D is TRBD1 (5 bases). There are 16 residues in the CDR3. CDR1 SGHTA and CDR2 FQGNSA come from the germline V gene. V shed 5 bases and J shed 3 bases, with 16 bases lying between them. In DNA form, the CDR3 reads TGTGCCAGCAGCCTATGGGGCCCAGGACCTAATGAAAAACTGTTTTTT. Translated, it gives CASSLWGPGPNEKLFF.

The chain carries TRBV5-6 and TRBJ2-7; no reliable D call. The CDR3 runs 13 residues. With 4 bases removed from V and 5 bases from J, the gap between germline ends came to 13 bases. CDR1 is SGHDT, CDR2 YYEEEE, per germline. As DNA, the CDR3 is TGTGCCAGCAGCCCCCTTTTTCTCAACGAGCAGTACTTC. Its protein product is CASSPLFLNEQYF.

This clone has more than one count but fewer than ten. V is TRBV7-9 and J is TRBJ1-5; D is undetermined. This CDR3 is built from 16 residues. V lost 1 base and J 2 bases, leaving 12 bases between the germline ends. Germline V CDR1 and CDR2: SEHNR, FQNEAQ (reference sequence). CDR3 protein: CASSLDGWDGNQPQHF. The DNA for the CDR3 is TGTGCCAGCAGCTTAGATGGGTGGGATGGCAATCAGCCCCAGCATTTT.

V and J are TRBV5-1 and TRBJ1-1; 7 nucleotides line up with TRBD1. This CDR3 is built from 12 residues. With 2 bases clipped from V and 8 bases from J, the junction kept 3 bases outside the gene matches. The germline gives CDR1 SGHRS, CDR2 YFSETQ. The CDR3 coding sequence is TGCGCCAGCAGCTTAACGGGACAGGAAGCTTTCTTT. Translation: CASSLTGQEAFF. The full variable domain, in which reference TRBV5-1 and TRBJ1-1 provide the parts outside the CDR3, is KAGVTQTPRYLIKTRGQQVTLSCSPISGHRSVSWYQQTPGQGLQFLFEYFSETQRNKGNFPGRFSGRQFSNSRSEMNVSTLELGDSALYLCASSLTGQEAFFGQGTRLTVV.

V is TRBV2 and J is TRBJ2-2; tentatively, D is TRBD1 (5 bases). Germline V lookup: CDR1 SNHLY, CDR2 FYNNEI. The CDR3 length is 16 residues. The V gene lost 5 bases and the J gene lost 2 bases, with 15 bases spanning the gap. Here the CDR3 reads CASSHANTGNTGELFF. DNA for the CDR3: TGTGCCAGCAGTCACGCAAATACAGGAAACACCGGGGAGCTGTTTTTT.

Remarks on this clone: At one end, the junction sequence differs from germline, possibly due to a read error. CDR3 bases: TGTGCCAGCAGTGAAACTAGCGGGACCGCCCGTCTCTTC. Translation gives CASSETSGTARLF. The V gene is TRBV6-5, the J gene TRBJ2-1; TRBD2 agrees at 10 bases. Per the germline V gene, CDR1 is MNHEY and CDR2 is SVGAGI. The CDR3 has 13 amino acids.

This clone was observed a handful of times. This chain connects TRBV5-5 to TRBJ2-3; D is uncertain. Germline lookup yields CDR1 SGHKS and CDR2 YYEKEE (reference sequence). The CDR3 has 17 residues. V was pared by 3 bases and J by 0 bases, with 17 bases between. The CDR3 DNA reads TGTGCCAGCAGCTCTAGTCTCAGCTCCGCTAGCACAGATACGCAGTATTTT. This gives the protein CASSSSLSSASTDTQYF. Looking up the rest from reference TRBV5-5 and TRBJ2-3 gives the full variable domain: DAGVTQSPTHLIKTRGQQVTLRCSPISGHKSVSWYQQVLGQGPQFIFQYYEKEERGRGNFPDRFSARQFPNYSSELNVNALLLGDSALYLCASSSSLSSASTDTQYFGPGTRLTVL.